This T cell receptor beta chain was sequenced for a study of T-cell reconstitution after alpha-beta-depleted transplantation in children. V was trimmed by 2 bases and J by 7 bases, leaving 18 bases between them. Per germline, CDR1 MDHEN and CDR2 SYDVKM. The CDR3 spans 15 residues. Unique molecular identifiers were used in preparing the TCRbeta library. TCRdb re-called the PCR reads with MiXCR, one entry per CDR3 protein. The sample holds about 58,000 distinct CDR3 sequences, less than 55% seen once. This clonotype was detected only once. Its antigen remains unknown. Study-wide points: Among T cells one year after transplant, newly produced cells accounted for most counts and diversity. Where alpha-beta T cells came from about two months after transplant was reportedly several hundred expanded graft clones. Surviving recipient T cells and thymic progenitors produced the high day-60 TCRbeta diversity seen in some patients.

The source is a male patient younger than 18 who had a stem cell transplant for acute lymphoblastic leukemia, so the T cells may come from the graft donor. The chain has TRBV28 and TRBJ2-7; D possibly matches TRBD1 or TRBD2 (5 bases each). The starting material was PBMCs, mostly from graft donor cells, obtained 360 days after TCRalphabeta/CD19-depleted stem cell transplant. CDR3 loop: CASSLPLPGTEEQYF. CDR3 nucleotides: TGTGCCAGCAGTTTACCCTTGCCGGGGACGGAAGAGCAGTACTTC.